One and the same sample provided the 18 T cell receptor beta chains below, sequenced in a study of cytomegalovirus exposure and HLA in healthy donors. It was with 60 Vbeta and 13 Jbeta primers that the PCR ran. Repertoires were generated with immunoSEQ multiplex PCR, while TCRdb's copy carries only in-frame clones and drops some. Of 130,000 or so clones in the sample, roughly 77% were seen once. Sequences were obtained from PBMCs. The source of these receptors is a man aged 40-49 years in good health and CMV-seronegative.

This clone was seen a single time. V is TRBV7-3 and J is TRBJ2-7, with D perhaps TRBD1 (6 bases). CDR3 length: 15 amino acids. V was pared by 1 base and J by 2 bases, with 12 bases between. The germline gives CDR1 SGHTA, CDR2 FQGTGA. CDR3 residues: CASSLIAGVTYEQYF. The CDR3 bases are TGTGCCAGCAGCTTAATTGCAGGGGTCACCTACGAGCAGTACTTC.

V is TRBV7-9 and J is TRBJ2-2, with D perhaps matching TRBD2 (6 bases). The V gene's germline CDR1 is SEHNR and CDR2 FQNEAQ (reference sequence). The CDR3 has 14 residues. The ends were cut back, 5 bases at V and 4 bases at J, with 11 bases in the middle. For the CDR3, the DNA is TGTGCCAGCAGCCATCGGCGGGGCACCGGGGAGCTGTTTTTT. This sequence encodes CASSHRRGTGELFF. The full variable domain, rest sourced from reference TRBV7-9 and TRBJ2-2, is DTGVSQNPRHKITKRGQNVTFRCDPISEHNRLYWYRQTLGQGPEFLTYFQNEAQLEKSRLLSDRFSAERPKGSFSTLEIQRTEQGDSAMYLCASSHRRGTGELFFGEGSRLTVL.

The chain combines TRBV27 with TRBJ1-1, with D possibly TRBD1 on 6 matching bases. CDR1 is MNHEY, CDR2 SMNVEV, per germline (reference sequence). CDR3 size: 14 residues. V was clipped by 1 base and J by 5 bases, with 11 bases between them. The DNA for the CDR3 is TGTGCCAGCAGTTTATTAAGGACAGAAACTGAAGCTTTCTTT. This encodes CASSLLRTETEAFF.

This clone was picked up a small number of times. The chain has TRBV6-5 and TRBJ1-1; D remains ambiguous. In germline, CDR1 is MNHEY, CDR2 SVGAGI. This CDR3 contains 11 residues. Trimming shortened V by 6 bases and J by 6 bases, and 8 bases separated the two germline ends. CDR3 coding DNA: TGTGCCAGCAGACAGTACCCTGAAGCTTTCTTT. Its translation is CASRQYPEAFF.

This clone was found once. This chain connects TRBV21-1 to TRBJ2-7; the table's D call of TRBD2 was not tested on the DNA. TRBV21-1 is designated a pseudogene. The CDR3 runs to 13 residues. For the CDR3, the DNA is TGTGCCACCACATGGAGATGCTCCTACGAGCAGTACTTC. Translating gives CATTWRCSYEQYF.

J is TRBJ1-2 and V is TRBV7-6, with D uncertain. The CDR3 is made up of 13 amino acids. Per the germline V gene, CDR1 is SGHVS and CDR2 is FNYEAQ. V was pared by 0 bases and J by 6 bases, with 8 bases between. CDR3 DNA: TGTGCCAGCAGCTTAGCGAAAGCGAATGGCTACACCTTC. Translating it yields CASSLAKANGYTF.

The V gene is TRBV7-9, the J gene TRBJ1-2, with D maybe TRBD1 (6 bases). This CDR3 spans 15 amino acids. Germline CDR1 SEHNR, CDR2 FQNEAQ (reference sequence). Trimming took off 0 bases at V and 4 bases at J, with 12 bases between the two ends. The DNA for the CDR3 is TGTGCCAGCAGCTTAGCAGGCGCAGGGGCCTATGGCTACACCTTC. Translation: CASSLAGAGAYGYTF. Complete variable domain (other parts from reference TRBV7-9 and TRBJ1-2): DTGVSQNPRHKITKRGQNVTFRCDPISEHNRLYWYRQTLGQGPEFLTYFQNEAQLEKSRLLSDRFSAERPKGSFSTLEIQRTEQGDSAMYLCASSLAGAGAYGYTFGSGTRLTVV.

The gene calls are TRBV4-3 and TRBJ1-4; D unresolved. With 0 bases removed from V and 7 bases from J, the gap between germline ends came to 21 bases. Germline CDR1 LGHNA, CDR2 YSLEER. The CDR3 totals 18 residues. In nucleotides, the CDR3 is TGCGCCAGCAGCCAAGATCGAGCTCGCGGCCTAAGAGGTGAAAAACTGTTTTTT. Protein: CASSQDRARGLRGEKLFF.

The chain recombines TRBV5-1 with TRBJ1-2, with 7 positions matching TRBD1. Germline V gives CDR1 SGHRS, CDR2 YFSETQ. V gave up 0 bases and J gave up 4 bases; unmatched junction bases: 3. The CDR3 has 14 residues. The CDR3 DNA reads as TGCGCCAGCAGCTTGGAGGGGGCCACCTATGGCTACACCTTC. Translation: CASSLEGATYGYTF.

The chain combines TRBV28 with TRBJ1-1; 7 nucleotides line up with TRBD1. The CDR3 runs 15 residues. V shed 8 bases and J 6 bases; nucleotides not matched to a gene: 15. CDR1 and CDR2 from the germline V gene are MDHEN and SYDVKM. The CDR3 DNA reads TGTGCCAGCTATTCGGACTTTTATCAGGGGGCTGAAGCTTTCTTT. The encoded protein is CASYSDFYQGAEAFF.

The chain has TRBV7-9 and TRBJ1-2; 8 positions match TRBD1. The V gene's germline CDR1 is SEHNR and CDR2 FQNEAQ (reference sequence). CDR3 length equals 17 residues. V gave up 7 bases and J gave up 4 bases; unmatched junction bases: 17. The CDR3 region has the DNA TGTGCCAGCACCCAGGGGCAGGGGGCTCCGCATAGCTATGGCTACACCTTC. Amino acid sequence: CASTQGQGAPHSYGYTF.

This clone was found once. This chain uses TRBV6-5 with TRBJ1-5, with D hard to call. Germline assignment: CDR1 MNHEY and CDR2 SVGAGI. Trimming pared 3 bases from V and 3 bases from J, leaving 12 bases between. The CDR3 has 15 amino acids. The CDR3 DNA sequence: TGTGCCAGCAGTTATGGGCGACCGTACAATCAGCCCCAGCATTTT. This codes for CASSYGRPYNQPQHF.

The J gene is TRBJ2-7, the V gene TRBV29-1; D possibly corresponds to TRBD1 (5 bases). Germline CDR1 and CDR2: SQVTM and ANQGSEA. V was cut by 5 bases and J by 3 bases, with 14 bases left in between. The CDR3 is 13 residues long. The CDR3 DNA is TGCAGCGTTTATTTAGGGGTAGGCTACGAGCAGTACTTC. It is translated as CSVYLGVGYEQYF.

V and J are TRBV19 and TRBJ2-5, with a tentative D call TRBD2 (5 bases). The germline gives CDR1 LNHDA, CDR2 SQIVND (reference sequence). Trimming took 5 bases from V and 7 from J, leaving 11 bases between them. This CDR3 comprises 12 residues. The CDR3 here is CASSFGAGTQYF. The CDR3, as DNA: TGTGCCAGTAGTTTCGGCGCGGGGACCCAGTACTTC. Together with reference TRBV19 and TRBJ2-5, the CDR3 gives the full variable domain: DGGITQSPKYLFRKEGQNVTLSCEQNLNHDAMYWYRQDPGQGLRLIYYSQIVNDFQKGDIAEGYSVSREKKESFPLTVTSAQKNPTAFYLCASSFGAGTQYFGPGTRLLVL.

CDR3 DNA sequence: TGTGCCAGCAGTCCTTGGACAGGGGAGAGCTATGGCTACACCTTC. Its translation is CASSPWTGESYGYTF. The chain employs TRBV6-6 and TRBJ1-2, with TRBD1 matching 9 bases. The CDR3 length is 15 residues. The germline V gene encodes CDR1 MNHNY and CDR2 SVGAGI (reference sequence). V lost 5 bases, J lost 4 bases, and 8 bases stayed unmatched.

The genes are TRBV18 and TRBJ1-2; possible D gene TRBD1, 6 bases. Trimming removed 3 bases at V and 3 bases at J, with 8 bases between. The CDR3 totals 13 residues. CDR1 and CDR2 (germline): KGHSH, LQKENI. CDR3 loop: CASSPAGDYGYTF. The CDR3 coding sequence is TGTGCCAGCTCACCCGCAGGGGACTATGGCTACACCTTC.

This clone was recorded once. CDR3 protein: CASRMTWDGGGYTF. Here the CDR3 DNA reads TGTGCCAGCAGGATGACATGGGACGGGGGTGGCTACACCTTC. The chain links TRBV6-5 to TRBJ1-2; possible D gene TRBD1, 5 bases. From germline, CDR1 is MNHEY and CDR2 SVGAGI. The CDR3 extends over 14 amino acids. V shed 6 bases and J shed 7 bases, with 18 bases lying between them.

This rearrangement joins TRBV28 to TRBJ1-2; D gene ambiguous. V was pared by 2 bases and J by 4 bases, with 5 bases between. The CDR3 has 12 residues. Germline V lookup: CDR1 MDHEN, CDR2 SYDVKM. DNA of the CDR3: TGTGCCAGCAGTTTAAAGAGCTATGGCTACACCTTC. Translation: CASSLKSYGYTF.